Listed here is a single T cell receptor beta chain. This sample was taken from a study of technical replicates of blood from a few donors. Assay used: immunoSEQ multiplex PCR; TCRdb lists only in-frame clones, some missing. Of roughly 80,000 clones in the sample, approximately 94% were seen once. This CDR3 is 15 amino acids long. Germline values: CDR1 SGHVS, CDR2 FNYEAQ. V lost 4 bases to trimming and J lost 9 bases, with 21 bases between them. Sequencing was carried out using T cells isolated from PBMCs. The clonotype originates from a human donor in good health. The gene calls are TRBV7-6 and TRBJ1-1; D call uncertain. The CDR3 sequence: CASSYDFASRFKAFF. The CDR3 bases are TGTGCCAGCAGCTACGACTTCGCTAGTCGGTTCAAAGCTTTCTTT.